This is a list of T cell receptor beta chains from one sample in a study of beta chain features in type 1 diabetes. Only in-frame clones appear in the TCRdb table, and some are missing; sequencing was by immunoSEQ multiplex PCR. The sample includes roughly 330,000 clones, about 11% of them seen just once. The specimen was naive CD4+ T cells from blood. Receptors originate from a woman in her 30s in good health. Each CDR3 is given without its conserved first and last residue.

>TRBJ2-1|TRBV6-5|14
ASSYSASPSYNEQF
>TRBJ2-5|TRBV14|14
ASSRRLAGGRETQY
>TRBJ2-3|TRBV28|13
ASRLGQAKRDTQY
>TRBJ2-1|TRBV2|13
ASRRGLAGVDEQF
>TRBJ2-3|TRBV27|14
ASSETSGLRVDTQY
>TRBJ2-6|TRBV9|13
ASSRQGDGANVLT
>TRBJ2-1|TRBV19|14
ASRQGLAGAYNEQF
>TRBJ2-5|TRBV29-1|11
SAAGGSQETQY
>TRBJ1-1|TRBV7-3|12
ASSAGQANTEAF
>TRBJ2-3|TRBV9|13
ASSVVGSGTDTQY
>TRBJ2-1|TRBV29-1|12
SVRSGSQYNEQF
>TRBJ1-5|TRBV29-1|11
SVEPGLGQPQH
>TRBJ2-3|TRBV19|13
ASTLAGGPTDTQY
>TRBJ1-2|TRBV27|18
ASSLYFRRDRVASDYGYT
>TRBJ2-2|TRBV27|14
ASSLWGSGSHGELF
>TRBJ2-4|TRBV6-1|12
ASSPGGPGNIQY
>TRBJ2-1|TRBV19|14
ASSMSSGYLYNEQF
>TRBJ2-4|TRBV25-1|13
ASSEAGQHKNIQY
>TRBJ1-5|TRBV7-2|13
ASSLASLSNQPQH
>TRBJ2-7|TRBV4-3|14
ASSQVAGVASYEQY
>TRBJ2-3|TRBV7-9|15
ASSLEWDLAGEDTQY